The 18 T cell receptor beta chains in this list originate from one sample, sequenced in a study of a mutant IDH1 vaccine in newly diagnosed glioma. Profiling relied on immunoSEQ multiplex PCR, and the TCRdb table lists in-frame clones only, not all of them. The sample carries some 80,000 clones, 85% to 90% recorded once. No antigen has been identified for these receptors. Time point denoted: week 23, last vaccination. One vaccine dose held 300 ug of mutant IDH1 20-mer peptide and came with topical imiquimod. The sample here was PBMCs, taken from a glioma patient whose treatment included an IDH1 peptide vaccine. All receptors derive from a woman aged 45-60 years with glioma.

The chain joins TRBV6-6 to TRBJ2-7; D is possibly TRBD1 or TRBD2 (5 bases each). This CDR3 has 13 residues. Germline assignment: CDR1 MNHNY and CDR2 SVGAGI (reference sequence). Trimming removed 6 bases at V and 4 bases at J, with 13 bases between. CDR3 sequence (DNA): TGTGCCAGCAGCCCCCCGGGGCCTTACGAGCAGTACTTC. Translation: CASSPPGPYEQYF.

This CDR3 is CASSPRSTRSTAQYF. The CDR3 DNA follows: TGTGCCAGCAGCCCGCGATCGACACGTTCAACGGCCCAGTACTTC. V usage is TRBV7-2 and J usage is TRBJ2-5; D unclear. Germline V CDR1 and CDR2: SGHTA, FQGNSA. There are 15 residues in the CDR3. Trimming stripped 5 bases from V and 9 bases from J, with 22 bases between.

V usage is TRBV2 and J usage is TRBJ1-4; D not resolved. Per the germline V gene, CDR1 is SNHLY and CDR2 is FYNNEI. CDR3 length: 13 residues. V lost 4 bases, J lost 7 bases, and 10 bases lay in between. CDR3 sequence (DNA): TGTGCCAGCAGTGGTCCTTATGGTGAAAAACTGTTTTTT. This codes for CASSGPYGEKLFF.

The CDR3 sequence: CASRYLSNQPQHF. The CDR3, as DNA: TGTGCCAGCAGATACCTTAGCAATCAGCCCCAGCATTTT. This chain uses TRBV2 with TRBJ1-5; D not resolved. V lost 6 bases and J 0 bases, leaving 6 bases between the germline ends. From germline, CDR1 is SNHLY and CDR2 FYNNEI. This CDR3 is built from 13 residues.

In this sample, this clone turned up once. This chain links TRBV9 with TRBJ2-1; 10 nucleotides agree with TRBD2. Trimming removed 3 bases from V and 8 bases from J; junction bases left unmatched: 8. The CDR3 spans 15 residues. The V gene's germline CDR1 is SGDLS and CDR2 YYNGEE. CDR3 residues: CASSASGRLSDEQFF. CDR3 nucleotide sequence: TGTGCCAGCAGCGCTAGCGGGAGACTTAGTGATGAGCAGTTCTTC.

This chain links TRBV18 with TRBJ2-4; no reliable D call. Between the trimmed V and J ends, which lost 4 bases and 0 bases, there was a span of 22 bases. CDR3 size: 19 residues. Germline V gene sequence: CDR1 KGHSH, CDR2 LQKENI. Here the CDR3 DNA reads TGTGCCAGCTCACACGGAAATGGACGCGCGAAACTAGCCAAAAACATTCAGTACTTC. Its translation: CASSHGNGRAKLAKNIQYF.

The J gene is TRBJ2-6, the V gene TRBV7-9; no definite D call. The CDR3 loop spans 15 amino acids. V was cut by 7 bases and J by 1 base, with 11 bases left in between. CDR1 is SEHNR, CDR2 FQNEAQ, per germline (reference sequence). The CDR3 reads CASTLMDSGANVLTF. The CDR3 DNA follows: TGTGCCAGCACTTTAATGGATTCTGGGGCCAACGTCCTGACTTTC.

V gene TRBV7-2 combines with J gene TRBJ2-1; D remains unclear. CDR1 is SGHTA and CDR2 is FQGNSA in the germline V gene. V lost 5 bases to trimming and J lost 3 bases, with 14 bases between them. The CDR3 loop spans 15 amino acids. The CDR3 region is CASSPTPFYYNEQFF. CDR3 in DNA: TGTGCCAGCAGCCCAACTCCTTTCTACTACAATGAGCAGTTCTTC.

V gene TRBV28 combines with J gene TRBJ1-1; 7 nucleotides line up with TRBD1. This CDR3 spans 15 amino acids. V lost 6 bases and J lost 4; bases outside the gene matches: 11. Germline V gives CDR1 MDHEN, CDR2 SYDVKM. Here the CDR3 DNA reads TGTGCCAGCAGGCGTGGACAGGACCACGTCACTGAAGCTTTCTTT. Translated: CASRRGQDHVTEAFF.

This clone was recorded only once. This rearrangement joins TRBV11-1 to TRBJ2-1, with D possibly matching TRBD1 (5 bases). Deletions cut 2 bases from V and 4 bases from J, with 12 bases between. Germline V gene lookup returns CDR1 SGHAT and CDR2 FQDESV (reference sequence). The CDR3 is made up of 15 amino acids. CDR3 sequence: CASSLFTQGYNEQFF. CDR3 coding DNA: TGTGCCAGCAGCTTATTTACGCAGGGTTACAATGAGCAGTTCTTC.

The rearrangement uses TRBV6-6 and TRBJ2-5; unclear D gene. The last part of the DNA fits TRBJ2-7 better; the J call may be wrong. CDR3 length: 15 amino acids. The germline V gene has CDR1 MNHNY and CDR2 SVGAGI (reference sequence). CDR3 in DNA: TGTGCCAGCAGCTCGGGCAGCAGATACTCCTACGAGCAGTACTTC. Protein sequence: CASSSGSRYSYEQYF.

The chain recombines TRBV28 with TRBJ2-7; TRBD2 matches 12 bases. With 5 bases clipped from V and 6 bases from J, the junction kept 11 bases outside the gene matches. CDR3 size: 16 residues. Germline values: CDR1 MDHEN, CDR2 SYDVKM. The CDR3 loop reads CASSMASGRAASEQYF. CDR3 nucleotides: TGTGCCAGCAGTATGGCTAGCGGGAGGGCCGCATCCGAGCAGTACTTC.

A single count supports this clone. This chain links TRBV19 with TRBJ1-5, with a possible D match to TRBD1 (5 bases). CDR1 and CDR2 (germline): LNHDA, SQIVND (reference sequence). The CDR3 spans 15 residues. V shed 3 bases and J shed 0 bases, with 9 bases lying between them. The CDR3 here is CASSIGRVSNQPQHF. The CDR3 nucleotides read TGTGCCAGTAGTATTGGCAGGGTTAGCAATCAGCCCCAGCATTTT.

This clone was seen a handful of times. The chain couples TRBV7-3 to TRBJ2-7; D is perhaps TRBD2 (5 bases). The CDR3 extends over 13 amino acids. The germline CDR1 and CDR2 sequences are SGHTA and FQGTGA. V lost 5 bases, J lost 6 bases, and 14 bases lay in between. The CDR3 DNA follows: TGTGCCAGCAGCCCCGCAGGCGGGCTCGAGCAGTACTTC. Protein sequence: CASSPAGGLEQYF.

The rearrangement uses TRBV11-2 and TRBJ2-7; 8 nucleotides match TRBD1. Germline lookup yields CDR1 SGHAT and CDR2 FQNNGV. The CDR3 sequence is 13 residues long. V dropped 5 bases and J dropped 2; count of bases not matched to a gene: 2. For the CDR3, the DNA is TGTGCCAGCAGCCGGGGACAGGCCTACGAGCAGTACTTC. Its translation: CASSRGQAYEQYF.

The chain has TRBV5-1 and TRBJ2-5; 7 nucleotides align to TRBD2. Germline trimming cut 4 bases from V and 5 bases from J; bases unmatched to any gene: 14. CDR1 SGHRS and CDR2 YFSETQ come from the germline V gene. The length of the CDR3 is 16 residues. The CDR3 sequence: CASSPGTILESETQYF. CDR3 nucleotide sequence: TGCGCCAGCAGCCCCGGGACTATTTTAGAGAGTGAGACCCAGTACTTC.

The chain carries TRBV6-5 and TRBJ1-6; no clear D. The CDR3 length is 15 residues. V was trimmed by 4 bases and J by 7 bases, leaving 14 bases between them. Germline V lookup: CDR1 MNHEY, CDR2 SVGAGI. The CDR3 nucleotides read TGTGCCAGCAGTTCCTCCGGACGGTTCAATTCACCCCTCCACTTT. Its translation: CASSSSGRFNSPLHF.

The genes are TRBV28 and TRBJ2-1; 7 bases are a match to TRBD1. V was clipped by 8 bases and J by 5 bases; unmatched bases: 6. CDR3 length: 13 amino acids. Germline loops: CDR1 MDHEN, CDR2 SYDVKM. CDR3 DNA sequence: TGTGCCAGCGGGACAGACAAAAACAATGAGCAGTTCTTC. Translated, it gives CASGTDKNNEQFF. Full variable domain (outside the CDR3, taken from reference TRBV28 and TRBJ2-1): DVKVTQSSRYLVKRTGEKVFLECVQDMDHENMFWYRQDPGLGLRLIYFSYDVKMKEKGDIPEGYSVSREKKERFSLILESASTNQTSMYLCASGTDKNNEQFFGPGTRLTVL.